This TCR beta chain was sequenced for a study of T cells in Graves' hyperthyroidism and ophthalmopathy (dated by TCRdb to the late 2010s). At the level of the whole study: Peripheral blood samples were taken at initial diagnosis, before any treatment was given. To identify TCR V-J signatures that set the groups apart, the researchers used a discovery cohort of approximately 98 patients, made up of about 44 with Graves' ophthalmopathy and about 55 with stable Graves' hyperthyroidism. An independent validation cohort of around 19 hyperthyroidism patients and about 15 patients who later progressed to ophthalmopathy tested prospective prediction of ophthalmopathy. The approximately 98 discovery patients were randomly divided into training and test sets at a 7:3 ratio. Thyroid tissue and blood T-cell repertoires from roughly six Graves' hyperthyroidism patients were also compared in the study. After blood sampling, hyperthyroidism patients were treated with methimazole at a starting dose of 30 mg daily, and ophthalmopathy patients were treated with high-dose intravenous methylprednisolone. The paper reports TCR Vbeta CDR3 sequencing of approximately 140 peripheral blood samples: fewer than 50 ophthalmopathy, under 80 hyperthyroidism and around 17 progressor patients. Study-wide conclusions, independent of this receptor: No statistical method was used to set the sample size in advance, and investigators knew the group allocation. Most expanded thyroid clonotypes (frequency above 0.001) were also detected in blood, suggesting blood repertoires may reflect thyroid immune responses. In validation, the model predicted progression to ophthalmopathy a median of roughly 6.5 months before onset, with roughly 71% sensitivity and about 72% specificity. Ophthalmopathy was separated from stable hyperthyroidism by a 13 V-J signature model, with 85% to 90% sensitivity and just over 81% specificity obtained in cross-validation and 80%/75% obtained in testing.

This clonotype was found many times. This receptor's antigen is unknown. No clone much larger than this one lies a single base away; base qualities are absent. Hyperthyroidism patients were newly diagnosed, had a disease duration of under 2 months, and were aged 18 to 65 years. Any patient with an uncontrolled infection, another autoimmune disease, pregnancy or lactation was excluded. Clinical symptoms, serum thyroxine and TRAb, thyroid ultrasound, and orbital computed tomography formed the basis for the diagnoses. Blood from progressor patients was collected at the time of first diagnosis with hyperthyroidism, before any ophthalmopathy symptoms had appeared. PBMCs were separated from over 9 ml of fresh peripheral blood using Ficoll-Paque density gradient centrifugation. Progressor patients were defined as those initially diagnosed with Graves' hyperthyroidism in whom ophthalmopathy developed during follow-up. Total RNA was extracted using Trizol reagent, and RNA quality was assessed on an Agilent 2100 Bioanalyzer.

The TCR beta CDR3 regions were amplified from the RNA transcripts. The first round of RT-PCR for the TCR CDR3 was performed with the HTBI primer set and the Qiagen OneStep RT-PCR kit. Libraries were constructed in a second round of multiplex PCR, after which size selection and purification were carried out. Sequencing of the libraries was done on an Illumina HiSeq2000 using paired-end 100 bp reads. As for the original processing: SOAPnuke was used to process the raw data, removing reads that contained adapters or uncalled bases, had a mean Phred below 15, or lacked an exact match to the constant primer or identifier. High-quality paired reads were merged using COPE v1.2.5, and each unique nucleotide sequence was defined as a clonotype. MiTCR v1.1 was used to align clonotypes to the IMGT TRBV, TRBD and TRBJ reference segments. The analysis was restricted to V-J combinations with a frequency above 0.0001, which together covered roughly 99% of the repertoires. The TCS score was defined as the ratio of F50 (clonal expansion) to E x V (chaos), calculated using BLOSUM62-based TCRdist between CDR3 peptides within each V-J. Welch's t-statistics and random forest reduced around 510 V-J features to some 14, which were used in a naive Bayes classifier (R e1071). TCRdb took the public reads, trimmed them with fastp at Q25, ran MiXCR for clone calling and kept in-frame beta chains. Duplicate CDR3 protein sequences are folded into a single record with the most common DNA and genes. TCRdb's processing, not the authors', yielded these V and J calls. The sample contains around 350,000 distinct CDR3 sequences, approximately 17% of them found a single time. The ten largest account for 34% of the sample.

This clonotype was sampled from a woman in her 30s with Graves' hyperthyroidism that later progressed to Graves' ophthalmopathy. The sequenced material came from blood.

Read as DNA, the sequence is TGTGCCAGCAGCTCGTCCGGGACAGGGAGTTTAGGCGAGCAGTACTTC. Its amino acids are CASSSSGTGSLGEQYF. The V gene is TRBV3-1 and the J gene is TRBJ2-7; the junction holds 9 bases that match TRBD1. CDR1 is given as LGHDT and CDR2 as YNNKEL, both from the germline V gene (reference sequence). Ends trimmed: V by 5 bases, J by 6 bases; bases unmatched to a gene: 14. The CDR3 runs 16 amino acids, cysteine and phenylalanine included. The kept DNA is CDR3 alone, 48 bases in frame from the first base.